These 7 T cell receptor beta chains were all obtained from the same sample, sequenced in a study of early T cells in non-severe SARS-CoV-2 infection. TCRdb independently ran MiXCR on the 5' RACE reads; one entry per CDR3 protein. This sample carries 57,000 or so distinct CDR3 sequences, 12% of them seen once, and the ten largest clones take 1% to 1.5%. The sample was whole blood, taken at baseline. All receptors come from an adult who was a healthcare worker with PCR-confirmed SARS-CoV-2 infection or an uninfected control (not recorded which). The donor label of this sample is uncertain.

This clonotype has a count of ten or more. The chain joins TRBV7-8 to TRBJ1-4; 8 nucleotides line up with TRBD1. The CDR3 is 16 amino acids. Trimming cost V 2 bases and J 6 bases; bases outside gene matches: 8. From germline, CDR1 is SGHVS and CDR2 FQNEAQ. The CDR3 loop reads CASSLRSQGADEKLFF. In nucleotides, the CDR3 is TGTGCCAGCAGCTTAAGGAGCCAGGGGGCCGATGAAAAACTGTTTTTT.

In this sample, this clonotype turned up many times. The chain couples TRBV12-3 or TRBV12-4 to TRBJ1-5, with D unresolved. The CDR3 runs 14 residues. Trimming pared 5 bases from V and 1 base from J, leaving 9 bases between. CDR3 in DNA: TGTGCCAGCAGTCCCGGGTCGAGCAATCAGCCCCAGCATTTT. Its translation: CASSPGSSNQPQHF.

This clonotype was detected ten times or more. This chain uses TRBV20-1 with TRBJ1-2; D remains ambiguous. Per the germline V gene, CDR1 is DFQATT and CDR2 is SNEGSKA (reference sequence). The V and J ends lost 6 bases and 4 bases respectively, with 15 bases between them. This CDR3 is 13 amino acids long. Written as DNA, the CDR3 is TGCAGTGCCTCACCAAAGGGTTCCTATGGCTACACCTTC. Translating gives CSASPKGSYGYTF.

This clonotype was observed at least ten times. A junction boundary mismatches the germline segment, possibly from a read error. The chain joins TRBV7-3 to TRBJ2-3; a weak D match, TRBD2 (5 bases). The CDR3 totals 14 residues. Germline V gives CDR1 SGHTA, CDR2 FQGTGA. The CDR3 protein is CASSLTGFTDTQYF. The CDR3 DNA follows: TGTGCCAGCAGCCTAACGGGGTTCACAGATACGCAGTATTTT.

This clonotype was seen more than once but under ten times. This sequence joins TRBV10-2 and TRBJ2-3, with D uncertain. Between the trimmed V and J ends, which lost 8 bases and 6 bases, there was a span of 15 bases. The CDR3 is 13 amino acids. Germline CDR1 and CDR2: WSHSY and SAAADI. The CDR3 loop reads CASRDLLADTQYF. CDR3 sequence (DNA): TGCGCCAGCCGCGACCTACTCGCGGATACGCAGTATTTT.

This chain joins TRBV10-2 and TRBJ2-2; 9 bases align to TRBD1. CDR1 WSHSY and CDR2 SAAADI come from the germline V gene. This CDR3 is 19 amino acids long. V lost 2 bases to trimming and J lost 0 bases; unmatched junction nucleotides: 10. The CDR3 DNA is TGCGCCAGCAGTGAGCGGGAATTAAGACAGGGGGCGAACACCGGGGAGCTGTTTTTT. Its translation: CASSERELRQGANTGELFF.

This clonotype came up many times. This chain uses TRBV30 with TRBJ2-3; D could derive from TRBD1 or TRBD2 (5 bases each). CDR1 is GTSNPN and CDR2 is SVGIG in the germline V gene (reference sequence). V lost 4 bases, J lost 1 base, and 12 bases lay in between. CDR3 size: 14 residues. As DNA, the CDR3 is TGTGCCTGGACCTTTGGGACGGGCACAGATACGCAGTATTTT. The encoded protein is CAWTFGTGTDTQYF.